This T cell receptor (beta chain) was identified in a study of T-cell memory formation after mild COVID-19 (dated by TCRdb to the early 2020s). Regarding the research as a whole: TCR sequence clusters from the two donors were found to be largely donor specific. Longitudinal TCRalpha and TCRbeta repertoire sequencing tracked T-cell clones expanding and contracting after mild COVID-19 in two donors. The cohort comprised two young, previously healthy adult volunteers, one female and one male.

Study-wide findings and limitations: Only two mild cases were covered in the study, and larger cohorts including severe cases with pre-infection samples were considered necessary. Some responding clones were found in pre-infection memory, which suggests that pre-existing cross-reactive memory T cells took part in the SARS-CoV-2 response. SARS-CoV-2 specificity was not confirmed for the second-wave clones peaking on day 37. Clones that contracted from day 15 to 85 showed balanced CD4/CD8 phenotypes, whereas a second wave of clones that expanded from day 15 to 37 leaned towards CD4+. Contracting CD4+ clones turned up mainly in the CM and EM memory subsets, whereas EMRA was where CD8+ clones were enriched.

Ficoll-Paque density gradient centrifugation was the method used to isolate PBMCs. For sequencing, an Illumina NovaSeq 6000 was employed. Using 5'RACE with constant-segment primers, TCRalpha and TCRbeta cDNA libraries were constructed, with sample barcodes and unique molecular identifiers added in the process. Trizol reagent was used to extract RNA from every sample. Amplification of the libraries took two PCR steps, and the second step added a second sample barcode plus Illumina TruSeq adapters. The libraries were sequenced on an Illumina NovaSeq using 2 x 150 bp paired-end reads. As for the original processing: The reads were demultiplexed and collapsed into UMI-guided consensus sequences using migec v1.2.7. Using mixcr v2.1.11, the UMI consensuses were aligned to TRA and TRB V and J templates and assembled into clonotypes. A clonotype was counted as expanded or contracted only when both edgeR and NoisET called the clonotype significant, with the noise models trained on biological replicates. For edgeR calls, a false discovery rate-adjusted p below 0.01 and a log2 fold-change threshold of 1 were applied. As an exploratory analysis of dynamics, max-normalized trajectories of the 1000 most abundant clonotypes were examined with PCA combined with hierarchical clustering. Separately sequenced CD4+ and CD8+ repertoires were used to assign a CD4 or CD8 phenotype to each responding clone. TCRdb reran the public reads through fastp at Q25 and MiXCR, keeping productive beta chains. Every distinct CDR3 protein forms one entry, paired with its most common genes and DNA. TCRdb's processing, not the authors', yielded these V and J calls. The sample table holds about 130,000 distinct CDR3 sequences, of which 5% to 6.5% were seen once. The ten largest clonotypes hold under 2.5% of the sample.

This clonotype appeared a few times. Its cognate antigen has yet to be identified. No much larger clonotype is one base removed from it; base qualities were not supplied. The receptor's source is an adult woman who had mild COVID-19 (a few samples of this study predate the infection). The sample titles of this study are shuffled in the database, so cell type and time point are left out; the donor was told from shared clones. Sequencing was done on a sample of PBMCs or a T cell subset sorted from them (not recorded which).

The sequenced DNA: TGTGCCAGCAGCCCGGAGCTGCCTTCTCGCAATGAGCAGTTCTTC. It translates as CASSPELPSRNEQFF. The chain is made from TRBV12-3 or TRBV12-4 and TRBJ2-1, with an unclear D gene assignment. Inclusive of the bounding cysteine and phenylalanine, the CDR3 is 15 residues long. Of the read, only the CDR3 DNA is kept; its 45 bases are in frame from base 1. V loses 6 bases, J loses 6 bases, and the germline ends lie 18 bases apart.